This T cell receptor (beta chain) comes out of a study of blood T cells in healthy people across ages. Comment on this clonotype: Its antigen is unknown.

Overall study findings and caveats: Both naive CD4+ cell counts and diversity were greater in long-lived donors than in aged donors.

Isolating PBMCs gave at least 6.5 million of these cells per sample. PCR was performed a second time for about 7 to 11 cycles using a sample-barcoded 5' primer and a J-beta primer mix. TCRdb analysed the 5' RACE reads with MiXCR anew, one entry per CDR3 protein. The sample contains about 1.4 million distinct CDR3 sequences, approximately 60% of which appear only once. This CDR3 is 15 amino acids long. CDR1 is MNHEY and CDR2 is SVGEGT in the germline V gene. Trimming shortened V by 0 bases and J by 9 bases, and 14 bases separated the two germline ends. The sample consisted of blood. This clonotype was sampled from a man between 18 and 35 years old in good health. The chain links TRBV6-2 or TRBV6-3 to TRBJ2-2, with D unresolved. The CDR3 loop reads CASSYSRQETRELFF. The CDR3 nucleotides read TGTGCCAGCAGTTACTCGAGGCAGGAAACGAGGGAGCTGTTTTTT.